Below, 31 T cell receptor beta chains from the same sample are listed, as sequenced in a study of Tregs in tolerant kidney transplant recipients. The assay was immunoSEQ multiplex PCR, and TCRdb's table has in-frame clones only and misses some. The data contain under 100,000 clones, about 92% of them singletons. Input material: CD8+ T cells from blood. Source of these receptors: a human donor in good health.

This clone was picked up a small number of times. The CDR3, as DNA: TGTGCCAGCAGCTTCGGGTTGCGCGGGAGCTCCTACGAGCAGTACTTC. Translation gives CASSFGLRGSSYEQYF. The rearrangement links TRBV11-2 to TRBJ2-7; 7 bases align to TRBD2. V lost 3 bases to trimming and J lost 0 bases; unmatched junction nucleotides: 8. Germline assignment: CDR1 SGHAT and CDR2 FQNNGV. The CDR3 is 16 amino acids.

The rearrangement joins TRBV11-2 to TRBJ2-3; D is ambiguous. The CDR3 runs 12 residues. Trimming shortened V by 1 base and J by 7 bases, and 6 bases separated the two germline ends. Germline V CDR1 and CDR2: SGHAT, FQNNGV. The CDR3 DNA reads as TGTGCCAGCAGCTTAGGAGCGAATACGCAGTATTTT. Protein product: CASSLGANTQYF.

The chain carries TRBV6-1 and TRBJ2-1, with TRBD1 as a possible D gene (5 bases). This CDR3 has 13 amino acids. The V and J ends lost 10 bases and 5 bases respectively, with 15 bases between them. Per the germline V gene, CDR1 is MNHNS and CDR2 is SASEGT. Here the CDR3 DNA reads TGTGCCACTCGCCTCAGGGTTGACAATGAGCAGTTCTTC. It codes for CATRLRVDNEQFF.

J is TRBJ2-1 and V is TRBV7-9; D is perhaps TRBD2 (6 bases). Germline CDR1 reads SEHNR; CDR2 reads FQNEAQ (reference sequence). There are 15 residues in the CDR3. The germline V and J ends were trimmed by 4 bases and 3 bases, with 13 bases remaining between them. The chain's CDR3 is CASSWTGGSYNEQFF. DNA of the CDR3: TGTGCCAGCAGCTGGACTGGAGGGAGCTACAATGAGCAGTTCTTC. The full variable domain, rest sourced from reference TRBV7-9 and TRBJ2-1, is DTGVSQNPRHKITKRGQNVTFRCDPISEHNRLYWYRQTLGQGPEFLTYFQNEAQLEKSRLLSDRFSAERPKGSFSTLEIQRTEQGDSAMYLCASSWTGGSYNEQFFGPGTRLTVL.

This sequence joins TRBV9 and TRBJ2-7; 7 positions match TRBD2. J was trimmed by 4 bases and V by 4 bases; bases with no gene match: 5. CDR1 is SGDLS, CDR2 YYNGEE, per germline. The CDR3 has 13 amino acids. CDR3 coding DNA: TGTGCCAGCAGCCTGGGGGGGACTTACGAGCAGTACTTC. Protein sequence: CASSLGGTYEQYF.

The J gene is TRBJ2-3, the V gene TRBV10-1; 13 nucleotides line up with TRBD2. From germline, CDR1 is WNHNN and CDR2 SYGVQD (reference sequence). The junction had 5 bases not matched to a gene; V was cut back by 6 bases and J by 5 bases. The CDR3 is made up of 15 amino acids. The CDR3 reads CASSTGLAGRDTQYF. Here the CDR3 DNA reads TGCGCCAGCAGCACGGGACTAGCGGGGCGAGATACGCAGTATTTT.

The chain joins TRBV27 to TRBJ1-3, with a weak D call TRBD1 (5 bases). Germline V gives CDR1 MNHEY, CDR2 SMNVEV (reference sequence). The CDR3 consists of 14 residues. The V and J ends lost 5 bases and 5 bases respectively, with 13 bases between them. The CDR3 is CASSPGTPRNTIYF. As DNA, the CDR3 is TGTGCCAGCAGTCCAGGGACGCCGAGAAACACCATATATTTT.

The chain is built from TRBV27 and TRBJ1-5, with 9 bases that match TRBD1. CDR1 and CDR2 (germline): MNHEY, SMNVEV (reference sequence). V lost 3 bases, J lost 3 bases, and 3 bases stayed unmatched. This CDR3 region has 15 residues. The CDR3 DNA reads as TGTGCCAGCAGTTTCAACAGGGGGCTCAATCAGCCCCAGCATTTT. As protein: CASSFNRGLNQPQHF.

This clone has just one count. One junction end does not reproduce the germline sequence, and a read error may be involved. V is TRBV6-5 and J is TRBJ2-1; the D gene is possibly TRBD2 (6 bases). Germline V gene data show CDR1 as MNHEY and CDR2 as SVGAGI. The CDR3 consists of 14 residues. The CDR3 loop reads CASTYGGAVNEQFF. CDR3 in DNA: TGTGCCAGCACTTACGGGGGAGCGGTCAATGAGCAGTTCTTC.

The chain couples TRBV27 to TRBJ2-7, with 10 bases that match TRBD2. V lost 8 bases, J lost 2 bases, and 9 bases stayed unmatched. Germline assignment: CDR1 MNHEY and CDR2 SMNVEV (reference sequence). This CDR3 spans 15 amino acids. The CDR3 here is CASGNIAGGPYEQYF. The CDR3 DNA follows: TGTGCCAGCGGGAACATAGCGGGAGGCCCCTACGAGCAGTACTTC.

The chain recombines TRBV19 with TRBJ1-4, with 10 bases lining up with TRBD1. This CDR3 is 15 amino acids long. V was pared by 5 bases and J by 6 bases, with 6 bases of the junction left unmatched. Germline loops: CDR1 LNHDA, CDR2 SQIVND (reference sequence). CDR3 sequence reads: CASSVDRGQDEKLFF. The CDR3 DNA reads as TGTGCCAGTAGTGTCGACAGGGGGCAGGATGAAAAACTGTTTTTT.

The chain links TRBV6-1 to TRBJ2-1; no firm D call. V shed 4 bases and J shed 0 bases, with 22 bases lying between them. The CDR3 runs to 19 residues. Germline V lookup: CDR1 MNHNS, CDR2 SASEGT. For the CDR3, the DNA is TGTGCCAGCAGTGCCGTCTCGGCCCAAACCCTAAGCTCCTACAATGAGCAGTTCTTC. This encodes CASSAVSAQTLSSYNEQFF.

The V call is TRBV6-1, the J call TRBJ1-5; D not certain. CDR1 is MNHNS and CDR2 is SASEGT in the germline V gene. The CDR3 is 16 residues long. V lost 0 bases and J lost 4, with 13 bases in between. As DNA, the CDR3 is TGTGCCAGCAGTGAAGCAACGGCCAGCCCGAATCAGCCCCAGCATTTT. Encoded protein: CASSEATASPNQPQHF.

The genes are TRBV2 and TRBJ1-2; D is ambiguous. Germline CDR1 and CDR2: SNHLY and FYNNEI. Trimming left V 3 bases short and J 4 bases short, with 6 bases between. The CDR3 spans 12 residues. CDR3 protein: CASSDDSYGYTF. The DNA of the CDR3 is TGTGCCAGCAGTGATGACTCCTATGGCTACACCTTC.

J is TRBJ2-3 and V is TRBV5-5; TRBD2 matches at 14 bases. The germline V gene has CDR1 SGHKS and CDR2 YYEKEE (reference sequence). Trimming removed 4 bases from V and 6 bases from J; junction bases left unmatched: 13. The CDR3 has 18 amino acids. The CDR3 protein is CASSHPGLAGGLWDTQYF. Written as DNA, the CDR3 is TGTGCCAGCAGCCACCCAGGACTAGCGGGAGGACTTTGGGATACGCAGTATTTT.

The J gene is TRBJ1-1, the V gene TRBV19; D ambiguous. There are 11 residues in the CDR3. The germline CDR1 and CDR2 sequences are LNHDA and SQIVND (reference sequence). CDR3 bases: TGTGCAACAACCGGGGACACTGAAGCTTTCTTT. The encoded protein is CATTGDTEAFF.

The V call is TRBV30, the J call TRBJ2-1; 8 bases agree with TRBD2. Germline V gene sequence: CDR1 GTSNPN, CDR2 SVGIG (reference sequence). CDR3 length: 16 amino acids. V was clipped by 2 bases and J by 3 bases; unmatched bases: 9. CDR3 DNA: TGTGCCTGGAGTCATCGACTAGCGAGGGGCTACAATGAGCAGTTCTTC. Translated, it gives CAWSHRLARGYNEQFF.

The J gene is TRBJ1-2, the V gene TRBV7-6, with no clear D. The CDR3 has 13 residues. V lost 5 bases and J lost 6, with 13 bases in between. The germline gives CDR1 SGHVS, CDR2 FNYEAQ. CDR3 nucleotides: TGTGCCAGCAGCCCCCGTTTGGCGGATGGCTACACCTTC. This codes for CASSPRLADGYTF.

The V gene is TRBV7-9, the J gene TRBJ1-2, with 8 bases matching TRBD1. CDR3 length equals 15 residues. The germline V gene has CDR1 SEHNR and CDR2 FQNEAQ (reference sequence). Trimming removed 5 bases from V and 1 base from J; junction bases left unmatched: 6. CDR3 in amino acids: CASSLGQGGNYGYTF. The CDR3 DNA sequence: TGTGCCAGCAGCCTCGGACAGGGCGGTAACTATGGCTACACCTTC.

This clone was detected once. The CDR3 region is CASSPPGTGDTEAFF. The CDR3 DNA follows: TGCGCCAGCAGCCCCCCAGGGACAGGGGACACTGAAGCTTTCTTT. The chain employs TRBV4-1 and TRBJ1-1; 10 bases match TRBD1. In germline, CDR1 is MGHRA, CDR2 YSYEKL. The CDR3 is 15 residues long. Germline trimming cut 4 bases from V and 3 bases from J; bases unmatched to any gene: 5.

This clone was observed once. The gene calls are TRBV2 and TRBJ2-1, with TRBD1 matching over 8 bases. V gave up 1 base and J gave up 4 bases; unmatched junction bases: 3. There are 15 residues in the CDR3. Germline V gene data show CDR1 as SNHLY and CDR2 as FYNNEI. In DNA form, the CDR3 reads TGTGCCAGCAGTGAAGGGACAGGGAGATACAATGAGCAGTTCTTC. This translates into CASSEGTGRYNEQFF.

The rearrangement links TRBV7-9 to TRBJ1-3; possible D gene TRBD1, 6 bases. From germline, CDR1 is SEHNR and CDR2 FQNEAQ (reference sequence). Trimming took off 4 bases at V and 0 bases at J, with 22 bases between the two ends. This CDR3 has 19 amino acids. The chain's CDR3 is CASSSALGGKFYSGNTIYF. The DNA of the CDR3 is TGTGCCAGCAGCTCAGCGTTGGGGGGCAAATTCTACTCTGGAAACACCATATATTTT.

The chain is built from TRBV19 and TRBJ1-4, with 10 bases lining up with TRBD1. This CDR3 contains 14 residues. CDR1 is LNHDA and CDR2 is SQIVND in the germline V gene (reference sequence). The J segment lost 8 bases and the V segment lost 1 base, leaving 1 base of the junction unmatched. CDR3: CASSIGTGGEKLFF. In DNA, the CDR3 is TGTGCCAGTAGTATAGGGACAGGGGGAGAAAAACTGTTTTTT.

This chain uses TRBV5-4 with TRBJ2-2, with D tentatively TRBD2 (6 bases). Germline CDR1 reads SGHNT; CDR2 reads YYREEE (reference sequence). The V and J ends lost 4 bases and 11 bases respectively, with 21 bases between them. This CDR3 contains 15 residues. The CDR3 nucleotides read TGTGCCAGCAGCCTCTCCCGGGAGCGGCCCAGAGAGCTGTTTTTT. It encodes CASSLSRERPRELFF.

This chain connects TRBV2 to TRBJ1-5; no reliable D call. The CDR3 extends over 17 amino acids. Germline CDR1 SNHLY, CDR2 FYNNEI. V was shortened by 0 bases and J by 4 bases, with 16 bases between the two germline ends. The CDR3 DNA sequence: TGTGCCAGCAGTGAAGCGCTTCTTGTGAGGGAGAATCAGCCCCAGCATTTT. Amino acid sequence: CASSEALLVRENQPQHF.

The chain is built from TRBV6-5 and TRBJ1-2, with D unclear. V shed 2 bases and J shed 4 bases, with 11 bases lying between them. The CDR3 totals 14 residues. CDR1 is MNHEY, CDR2 SVGAGI, per germline. CDR3 sequence: CASSYPGRGYGYTF. The CDR3 bases are TGTGCCAGCAGTTACCCCGGACGGGGCTATGGCTACACCTTC.

The rearrangement joins TRBV4-1 to TRBJ2-2; D gene ambiguous. V was clipped by 3 bases and J by 4 bases, with 6 bases between them. This CDR3 is 13 amino acids long. The germline V gene encodes CDR1 MGHRA and CDR2 YSYEKL. Here the CDR3 DNA reads TGCGCCAGCAGCCACCGGAGCACCGGGGAGCTGTTTTTT. Its translation is CASSHRSTGELFF.

V and J are TRBV30 and TRBJ1-1; tentatively, D is TRBD1 (5 bases). Trimming stripped 0 bases from V and 9 bases from J, with 23 bases between. This CDR3 contains 16 residues. Germline V gene lookup returns CDR1 GTSNPN and CDR2 SVGIG (reference sequence). DNA for the CDR3: TGTGCCTGGAGTGTATCGCGCAGGGCGAAATACAATCAAGCTTTCTTT. Translated: CAWSVSRRAKYNQAFF.

In this sample, this clone turned up a few times. V gene TRBV6-5 combines with J gene TRBJ1-6; D is ambiguous. V was trimmed by 5 bases and J by 10 bases, leaving 18 bases between them. This CDR3 comprises 15 residues. Germline loops: CDR1 MNHEY, CDR2 SVGAGI. The CDR3 region has the DNA TGTGCCAGCAGTAGAGGAAGGGAGAGTTACTCACCCCTCCACTTT. Protein sequence: CASSRGRESYSPLHF.

The rearrangement uses TRBV30 and TRBJ2-2; D perhaps matches TRBD2 (6 bases). The CDR3 is 14 amino acids. The V gene lost 4 bases and the J gene lost 2 bases, with 11 bases spanning the gap. Germline assignment: CDR1 GTSNPN and CDR2 SVGIG (reference sequence). The CDR3 protein is CAWTGLLNTGELFF. CDR3 nucleotides: TGTGCCTGGACGGGACTCCTTAACACCGGGGAGCTGTTTTTT.

The genes are TRBV19 and TRBJ2-1; D is perhaps TRBD1 (6 bases). Germline CDR1 reads LNHDA; CDR2 reads SQIVND (reference sequence). Trimming removed 3 bases at V and 0 bases at J, with 12 bases between. There are 16 residues in the CDR3. As DNA, the CDR3 is TGTGCCAGTAGTATCTACGAGGGGGTCTCCTACAATGAGCAGTTCTTC. Encoded protein: CASSIYEGVSYNEQFF.